The 27 T cell receptor beta chains in this list originate from one sample, sequenced in a study of cytotoxic CD8 clonotypes in ibrutinib-treated CLL. Some clones are missing from TCRdb's copy, which holds only in-frame ones; the method was immunoSEQ multiplex PCR. The profile covers roughly 51,000 clones, with roughly 50% appearing a single time and 32% taken by the ten largest. This specimen consisted of PBMCs, obtained after 12 months of ibrutinib treatment. The receptors derive from a human donor with chronic lymphocytic leukemia.

The rearrangement uses TRBV5-5 and TRBJ2-3; D possibly matches TRBD1 or TRBD2 (6 bases each). This CDR3 is built from 15 residues. V shed 1 base and J shed 0 bases, with 9 bases lying between them. The germline CDR1 and CDR2 sequences are SGHKS and YYEKEE (reference sequence). CDR3 nucleotides: TGTGCCAGCAGCTTGTGGAGGGGGAGCACAGATACGCAGTATTTT. It specifies CASSLWRGSTDTQYF.

The J gene is TRBJ2-7, the V gene TRBV27; TRBD1 agrees at 9 bases. The CDR3 consists of 15 residues. J lost 7 bases, V lost 8 bases, and 15 bases had no gene match. The germline gives CDR1 MNHEY, CDR2 SMNVEV (reference sequence). CDR3 protein: CASQPVGDRVDEQYF. The CDR3 coding sequence is TGTGCCAGCCAGCCAGTTGGGGACAGGGTGGATGAGCAGTACTTC.

V is TRBV5-1 and J is TRBJ1-4; no definite D call. V lost 4 bases and J 8 bases, leaving 18 bases between the germline ends. The CDR3 loop spans 15 amino acids. CDR1 is SGHRS and CDR2 is YFSETQ in the germline V gene. The CDR3 coding sequence is TGCGCCAGCAGCCCTTCGGACGGCGGAAGGGAAAAACTGTTTTTT. Translating it yields CASSPSDGGREKLFF.

The genes are TRBV18 and TRBJ2-7; TRBD2 is a possible D gene (6 bases). The CDR3 has 15 residues. V lost 5 bases to trimming and J lost 2 bases, with 16 bases between them. Germline values: CDR1 KGHSH, CDR2 LQKENI. Here the CDR3 reads CASSTTGGSPYEQYF. CDR3 coding DNA: TGTGCCAGCTCAACGACCGGGGGATCCCCCTACGAGCAGTACTTC.

The rearrangement uses TRBV28 and TRBJ2-1, with 7 positions matching TRBD1. Germline CDR1 and CDR2: MDHEN and SYDVKM. The CDR3 is 16 residues long. V trimming: 5 bases; J trimming: 0 bases; junction bases outside the gene matches: 7. The CDR3 is CASSRQGWSSYNEQFF. As DNA, the CDR3 is TGTGCCAGCAGTAGACAGGGCTGGAGCTCCTACAATGAGCAGTTCTTC.

Ten or more counts support this clone. The V gene is TRBV30, the J gene TRBJ2-7; tentatively, D is TRBD1 (5 bases). The CDR3 contains 13 residues. With 2 bases removed from V and 2 bases from J, the gap between germline ends came to 10 bases. Germline assignment: CDR1 GTSNPN and CDR2 SVGIG (reference sequence). The CDR3 protein is CAWSPGITYEQYF. CDR3 sequence (DNA): TGTGCCTGGAGTCCAGGGATCACCTACGAGCAGTACTTC.

The chain combines TRBV6-6 with TRBJ2-7, with 12 nucleotides matching TRBD1. The V and J ends lost 6 bases and 5 bases, in that order; junction bases with no gene match: 8. The length of the CDR3 is 15 residues. CDR1 MNHNY and CDR2 SVGAGI come from the germline V gene (reference sequence). The CDR3 DNA is TGTGCCAGCAGGTCGGGACAGGGGGCGCTCCACGAGCAGTACTTC. It specifies CASRSGQGALHEQYF.

The V gene is TRBV5-8, the J gene TRBJ2-3; no definite D call. The CDR3 totals 16 residues. V gave up 3 bases and J gave up 2 bases, with 16 bases separating them. CDR1 and CDR2 (germline): SGHTS, YDEGEE. This CDR3 is CASSSPAVKLTDTQYF. The CDR3 coding sequence is TGTGCCAGCAGCTCCCCCGCTGTGAAACTCACAGATACGCAGTATTTT.

This chain uses TRBV11-3 with TRBJ2-2; 10 bases agree with TRBD2. In germline, CDR1 is SGHNT, CDR2 YENEEA. The CDR3 totals 17 residues. The junction had 12 bases not matched to a gene; V was cut back by 5 bases and J by 6 bases. CDR3 region: CASSPRGAGGPAGELFF. The CDR3 DNA sequence: TGTGCCAGCAGCCCACGTGGAGCGGGAGGGCCAGCCGGGGAGCTGTTTTTT. Full variable domain (outside the CDR3, taken from reference TRBV11-3 and TRBJ2-2): EAGVVQSPRYKIIEKKQPVAFWCNPISGHNTLYWYLQNLGQGPELLIRYENEEAVDDSQLPKDRFSAERLKGVDSTLKIQPAELGDSAVYLCASSPRGAGGPAGELFFGEGSRLTVL.

The chain has TRBV30 and TRBJ1-5; no definite D call. Germline CDR1 GTSNPN, CDR2 SVGIG (reference sequence). Trimming removed 1 base at V and 3 bases at J, with 13 bases between. The CDR3 extends over 15 amino acids. The CDR3, as DNA: TGTGCCTGGAGTGAGGACTCAAATCCCAATCAGCCCCAGCATTTT. Protein: CAWSEDSNPNQPQHF. Using reference TRBV30 and TRBJ1-5 for the parts outside the CDR3, the full variable domain is SQTIHQWPATLVQPVGSPLSLECTVEGTSNPNLYWYRQAAGRGLQLLFYSVGIGQISSEVPQNLSASRPQDRQFILSSKKLLLSDSGFYLCAWSEDSNPNQPQHFGDGTRLSIL.

The chain carries TRBV11-3 and TRBJ1-2; D uncertain. The CDR3 runs 14 residues. Germline V gives CDR1 SGHNT, CDR2 YENEEA. V lost 4 bases and J lost 6, with 15 bases in between. CDR3: CASSSSLVLDGYTF. As DNA, the CDR3 is TGTGCCAGCAGCTCCTCTCTGGTCTTGGATGGCTACACCTTC.

This clone was found a few times. The rearrangement uses TRBV6-1 and TRBJ2-3; TRBD2 is a possible D gene (5 bases). Germline V lookup: CDR1 MNHNS, CDR2 SASEGT. The CDR3 has 14 amino acids. V lost 2 bases, J lost 1 base, and 7 bases lay in between. CDR3 DNA: TGTGCCAGCAGTGAACGGCGGGGCACAGATACGCAGTATTTT. Translation gives CASSERRGTDTQYF.

The chain couples TRBV15 to TRBJ2-1; no clear D. V lost 3 bases and J 12 bases, leaving 15 bases between the germline ends. From germline, CDR1 is LNHNV and CDR2 YYDKDF (reference sequence). This CDR3 contains 13 residues. The CDR3 sequence is CATSRFLGNRQFF. DNA for the CDR3: TGTGCCACCAGCAGGTTTTTGGGGAATAGGCAGTTCTTC.

V gene TRBV28 combines with J gene TRBJ2-5, with 9 bases matching TRBD1. The CDR3 consists of 16 residues. Germline lookup yields CDR1 MDHEN and CDR2 SYDVKM. J lost 5 bases, V lost 3 bases, and 10 bases had no gene match. The DNA of the CDR3 is TGTGCCAGCAGTTTCCTTGGGACAGGGTTGGGTGAGACCCAGTACTTC. It translates to CASSFLGTGLGETQYF.

This clone has at least ten counts. The chain has TRBV29-1 and TRBJ2-3; D unclear. Germline V gene sequence: CDR1 SQVTM, CDR2 ANQGSEA. This CDR3 region has 12 residues. V lost 4 bases, J lost 4 bases, and 9 bases lay in between. The CDR3 DNA reads as TGCAGCGTTGTTCGCGAGTCAGATACGCAGTATTTT. Its protein is CSVVRESDTQYF.

This sequence joins TRBV14 and TRBJ1-4, with D possibly matching TRBD1 (6 bases). Germline lookup yields CDR1 SGHDN and CDR2 FVKESK. The CDR3 contains 17 residues. Trimming cost V 5 bases and J 0 bases, with 16 bases left between them. CDR3 amino acids: CASSFNTGQTTNEKLFF. The CDR3 DNA reads as TGTGCCAGCAGCTTTAACACTGGACAGACAACTAATGAAAAACTGTTTTTT.

This clone was found a few times. The chain combines TRBV4-2 with TRBJ1-1; 8 positions match TRBD1. This CDR3 has 16 residues. V trimming: 4 bases; J trimming: 1 base; junction bases outside the gene matches: 8. Germline CDR1 is LGHNA and CDR2 is YNFKEQ. The CDR3 here is CASSRSGTGGNTEAFF. Here the CDR3 DNA reads TGTGCCAGCAGCCGTTCAGGGACAGGAGGGAACACTGAAGCTTTCTTT.

This clone was detected only a few times. This chain links TRBV28 with TRBJ2-1, with 11 bases aligning to TRBD1. After removal of 6 bases from V and 8 bases from J, the junction contained 9 bases not matched to a gene. The CDR3 covers 15 residues. The germline V gene has CDR1 MDHEN and CDR2 SYDVKM. CDR3 loop: CASRPGQGDWYEQFF. CDR3 in DNA: TGTGCCAGCAGGCCGGGACAGGGGGACTGGTATGAGCAGTTCTTC.

The chain combines TRBV30 with TRBJ1-5; 9 nucleotides agree with TRBD1. J lost 5 bases, V lost 5 bases, and 4 bases had no gene match. This CDR3 has 13 amino acids. Germline V gene lookup returns CDR1 GTSNPN and CDR2 SVGIG (reference sequence). Here the CDR3 reads CAWADRGDQPQHF. Written as DNA, the CDR3 is TGTGCCTGGGCTGACAGGGGGGATCAGCCCCAGCATTTT.

The chain links TRBV4-2 to TRBJ2-3; maybe TRBD1 (5 bases). V was clipped by 6 bases and J by 0 bases, with 16 bases between them. The CDR3 contains 16 residues. Germline V gives CDR1 LGHNA, CDR2 YNFKEQ. In DNA form, the CDR3 reads TGTGCCAGCAGTGGACCCGGACAACTTAGCACAGATACGCAGTATTTT. This encodes CASSGPGQLSTDTQYF.

This sequence joins TRBV5-1 and TRBJ1-1; tentative D call: TRBD1 (5 bases). Trimming left V 4 bases short and J 3 bases short, with 22 bases between. CDR3 length: 17 amino acids. Germline CDR1 SGHRS, CDR2 YFSETQ. This CDR3 reads CASSNPGLPLGDTEAFF. CDR3 in DNA: TGCGCCAGCAGCAACCCGGGACTCCCCCTAGGGGACACTGAAGCTTTCTTT.

J is TRBJ2-5 and V is TRBV6-5; perhaps TRBD2 as D (5 bases). The length of the CDR3 is 16 residues. The germline V and J ends were trimmed by 4 bases and 2 bases, with 17 bases remaining between them. Germline-derived CDR1 and CDR2 are MNHEY and SVGAGI. Written as DNA, the CDR3 is TGTGCCAGCAGTTCCCAACTCCCTTCGGGGCAAGAGACCCAGTACTTC. It is translated as CASSSQLPSGQETQYF.

This clone has a handful of counts. This sequence joins TRBV2 and TRBJ2-1, with 11 bases lining up with TRBD2. The V and J ends lost 7 bases and 2 bases, in that order; junction bases with no gene match: 4. CDR1 and CDR2 from the germline V gene are SNHLY and FYNNEI. The CDR3 consists of 15 residues. CDR3 in DNA: TGTGCCAGCATTACTAGCGGGAGCCCCTACAATGAGCAGTTCTTC. This encodes CASITSGSPYNEQFF.

The V call is TRBV7-8, the J call TRBJ2-2; 10 nucleotides agree with TRBD2. Per the germline V gene, CDR1 is SGHVS and CDR2 is FQNEAQ. V dropped 4 bases and J dropped 0; count of bases not matched to a gene: 2. The CDR3 sequence is 16 residues long. The CDR3 DNA reads as TGTGCCAGCAGCTGGACTAGCGGCTCGAACACCGGGGAGCTGTTTTTT. It specifies CASSWTSGSNTGELFF.

On this clone itself: Possible read error: a much larger clone is one base away. J is TRBJ1-5 and V is TRBV5-6, with no clear D. This CDR3 spans 13 amino acids. The V and J ends lost 0 bases and 0 bases respectively, with 1 base between them. From germline, CDR1 is SGHDT and CDR2 YYEEEE. CDR3 protein: CASSLDSNQPQHF. In nucleotides, the CDR3 is TGTGCCAGCAGCTTGGATAGCAATCAGCCCCAGCATTTT.

The chain carries TRBV19 and TRBJ2-1; TRBD2 aligns across 11 bases. From germline, CDR1 is LNHDA and CDR2 SQIVND (reference sequence). Trimming at V came to 7 bases and at J to 4 bases, leaving 3 bases not matched to a gene. The CDR3 totals 14 residues. CDR3 region: CASTGTSGYNEQFF. Here the CDR3 DNA reads TGTGCCAGTACCGGGACTAGCGGTTACAATGAGCAGTTCTTC.

This chain links TRBV7-2 with TRBJ1-2; no clear D. Germline V lookup: CDR1 SGHTA, CDR2 FQGNSA. Trimming took 0 bases from V and 0 from J, leaving 5 bases between them. The length of the CDR3 is 14 residues. Written as DNA, the CDR3 is TGTGCCAGCAGCTTAGCTGCGACTAACTATGGCTACACCTTC. As protein: CASSLAATNYGYTF. The full variable domain, its missing parts supplied by reference TRBV7-2 and TRBJ1-2, is GAGVSQSPSNKVTEKGKDVELRCDPISGHTALYWYRQSLGQGLEFLIYFQGNSAPDKSGLPSDRFSAERTGGSVSTLTIQRTQQEDSAVYLCASSLAATNYGYTFGSGTRLTVV.